These 18 T cell receptor beta chains were all obtained from the same sample, sequenced in a study of spatial heterogeneity in lung cancer. Time point specified: sample taken at primary tumor resection. Unsorted whole RNA from tumor, nontumor lung or frozen PBMC underwent sequencing. TCRdb used MiXCR to reprocess the 5' RACE reads, holding one entry per CDR3 protein. The sample shows some 940 distinct CDR3 sequences, over 10% of them seen only once. Sequencing was performed on PBMCs, taken at surgery. These receptors were taken from a male donor with early-stage non-small cell lung cancer.

Ten or more counts support this clonotype. This beta chain is a stray sequence in a library constructed for alpha chains; its clone size is not meaningful. The V call is TRBV20-1, the J call TRBJ2-1; 9 nucleotides align to TRBD2. Germline loops: CDR1 DFQATT, CDR2 SNEGSKA (reference sequence). The ends lost 2 bases at V and 6 bases at J; junction bases unmatched: 8. The CDR3 runs to 15 residues. CDR3 in amino acids: CSARPGTSPSNEQFF. The CDR3 coding sequence is TGCAGTGCTAGACCCGGGACTAGCCCGTCCAATGAGCAGTTCTTC.

In its sample, this clonotype is large. The size of this beta chain means little, since it is a stray read in a library made for alpha chains. The genes are TRBV7-9 and TRBJ2-1; D call uncertain. V was shortened by 5 bases and J by 8 bases, with 13 bases between the two germline ends. Per the germline V gene, CDR1 is SEHNR and CDR2 is FQNEAQ (reference sequence). CDR3 length: 13 amino acids. The chain's CDR3 is CASSPPSPDEQFF. The CDR3 region has the DNA TGTGCCAGCAGCCCCCCTTCCCCCGATGAGCAGTTCTTC.

In its sample, this clonotype ranks as medium-sized (0.01 to 0.1%). In a library made to pick up alpha chains, this beta chain is a stray read with a size that means little. The gene calls are TRBV6-2 or TRBV6-3 and TRBJ1-6; D unresolved. The CDR3 loop spans 13 amino acids. The germline CDR1 and CDR2 sequences are MNHEY and SVGEGT. V shed 7 bases and J shed 9 bases, with 13 bases lying between them. DNA for the CDR3: TGTGCCAGCAATTTGGGAGGCCTTTCACCCCTCCACTTT. This sequence encodes CASNLGGLSPLHF.

There are many counts of this clonotype. This beta chain is a stray read from a library made for alpha chains; its abundance is not meaningful. CDR3 sequence reads: CSVLAGQNTGELFF. CDR3 bases: TGCAGCGTTTTGGCAGGGCAGAACACCGGGGAGCTGTTTTTT. V gene TRBV29-1 combines with J gene TRBJ2-2, with a possible D match to TRBD1 (5 bases). The germline V gene encodes CDR1 SQVTM and CDR2 ANQGSEA. The germline V and J ends were trimmed by 5 bases and 1 base, with 11 bases remaining between them. The CDR3 extends over 14 amino acids.

This clonotype is large by share. In a library made to pick up alpha chains, this beta chain is a stray read with a size that means little. The chain employs TRBV20-1 and TRBJ2-7, with D perhaps assigned TRBD1 or TRBD2 (5 bases each). This CDR3 is 14 amino acids long. Deletions cut 6 bases from V and 2 bases from J, with 17 bases between. CDR1 and CDR2 (germline): DFQATT, SNEGSKA (reference sequence). CDR3 sequence (DNA): TGCAGTGCGCGAACTACCGGGACCACCTACGAGCAGTACTTC. Translating it yields CSARTTGTTYEQYF.

This clonotype is termed large (0.1 to 1%). Because this beta chain is a stray read in a library intended to capture alpha chains, its abundance should not be given much weight. The chain recombines TRBV7-9 with TRBJ2-5; D is unresolved. The CDR3 sequence is 12 residues long. Per the germline V gene, CDR1 is SEHNR and CDR2 is FQNEAQ (reference sequence). The V and J ends lost 4 bases and 1 base respectively, with 4 bases between them. DNA for the CDR3: TGTGCCAGCAGCTCAGCCCAAGAGACCCAGTACTTC. The encoded protein is CASSSAQETQYF.

By its share, this clonotype is large. As an off-target read in a library built for alpha chains, this beta chain has a frequency of little significance. J is TRBJ2-2 and V is TRBV24-1, with 11 nucleotides matching TRBD1. V was pared by 9 bases and J by 6 bases, with 5 bases of the junction left unmatched. Per germline, CDR1 KGHDR and CDR2 SFDVKD. The CDR3 extends over 14 amino acids. In DNA form, the CDR3 reads TGTGCCACCTCCGGGACAGGGGGAGCCGGGGAGCTGTTTTTT. Its translation: CATSGTGGAGELFF.

This clonotype is classed as large. For a library built for alpha chains, this beta chain is a stray read; little rests on its size. The chain links TRBV5-8 to TRBJ2-7; D is undetermined. The germline CDR1 and CDR2 sequences are SGHTS and YDEGEE. The CDR3 consists of 14 residues. Trimming took off 0 bases at V and 1 base at J, with 8 bases between the two ends. In nucleotides, the CDR3 is TGTGCCAGCAGCTTGGTGGGGTGGTCCTACGAGCAGTACTTC. It encodes CASSLVGWSYEQYF.

This clonotype came up many times. This beta chain appears as a stray read in a library generated for alpha chains; its size is not informative. The rearrangement links TRBV12-3 or TRBV12-4 to TRBJ1-5; 7 bases align to TRBD1. This CDR3 is 15 amino acids long. V was pared by 1 base and J by 5 bases, with 5 bases of the junction left unmatched. Here the CDR3 reads CASSLGQGVDQPQHF. CDR3 sequence (DNA): TGTGCCAGCAGTTTAGGGCAGGGGGTCGATCAGCCCCAGCATTTT.

By sample share, this clonotype is large. This beta chain lies outside the target of a library built for alpha chains; its clone size means little. V gene TRBV7-6 combines with J gene TRBJ2-3, with D possibly TRBD1 on 6 matching bases. CDR3 size: 16 residues. Germline V CDR1 and CDR2: SGHVS, FNYEAQ. V was shortened by 5 bases and J by 3 bases, with 18 bases between the two germline ends. The CDR3 sequence: CASSPEQGLRTDTQYF. The CDR3 nucleotides are TGTGCCAGCAGCCCCGAACAGGGCCTTCGAACAGATACGCAGTATTTT.

In its sample, this clonotype ranks as medium-sized (0.01 to 0.1%). This beta chain represents an off-target read in a library built for alpha chains; its size is of limited meaning. The chain joins TRBV19 to TRBJ1-3, with D possibly matching TRBD1 (5 bases). Per germline, CDR1 LNHDA and CDR2 SQIVND (reference sequence). The ends were cut back, 5 bases at V and 8 bases at J, with 19 bases in the middle. This CDR3 has 15 residues. The CDR3 DNA reads as TGTGCCAGTAGTCTGTTGGAGAACCTGGGACACACCATATATTTT. Translation gives CASSLLENLGHTIYF.

This clonotype is termed large (0.1 to 1%). The library was prepared for alpha chains; this beta chain is a stray read, so its frequency means little. The gene calls are TRBV7-3 and TRBJ2-2, with D possibly TRBD2 on 5 matching bases. Trimming shortened V by 8 bases and J by 3 bases, and 13 bases separated the two germline ends. From germline, CDR1 is SGHTA and CDR2 FQGTGA. CDR3 size: 14 residues. CDR3 DNA: TGTGCCAGCTCCCGCGGGCGGGACACCGGGGAGCTGTTTTTT. Translated: CASSRGRDTGELFF.

This clonotype was recorded many times. This beta chain turned up in a library designed for alpha chains; as an off-target read, its abundance says little. The rearrangement uses TRBV2 and TRBJ2-7; D may be TRBD1 (5 bases). CDR1 is SNHLY and CDR2 is FYNNEI in the germline V gene. The CDR3 totals 14 residues. V was shortened by 5 bases and J by 0 bases, with 11 bases between the two germline ends. CDR3 sequence: CASSPGSGSYEQYF. The CDR3 region has the DNA TGTGCCAGCAGTCCAGGGTCAGGCTCCTACGAGCAGTACTTC.

This clonotype showed up many times. The library was built for alpha chains, so this beta chain is an off-target read and its size means little. CDR3 protein: CASRQGERSNSPLHF. The DNA of the CDR3 is TGTGCCAGTAGACAGGGGGAAAGGTCCAATTCACCCCTCCACTTT. The chain is built from TRBV2 and TRBJ1-6; 9 nucleotides align to TRBD1. V dropped 9 bases and J dropped 7; count of bases not matched to a gene: 10. The CDR3 contains 15 residues. The V gene's germline CDR1 is SNHLY and CDR2 FYNNEI.

This clonotype was detected ten times or more. Since the library was made to target alpha chains, this beta chain is a stray read and its abundance is not meaningful. CDR3 in DNA: TGCGCCAGCAGCACTAGGACGGAAAACACTGAAGCTTTCTTT. Amino acid sequence: CASSTRTENTEAFF. This chain joins TRBV4-1 and TRBJ1-1; D is unresolved. From germline, CDR1 is MGHRA and CDR2 YSYEKL. V was cut by 5 bases and J by 2 bases, with 12 bases left in between. This CDR3 contains 14 residues.

On this clonotype itself: This may be a read error, as it is one base from a much larger clone. A library prepared for alpha chains yielded this beta chain as an off-target read; its size is of little meaning. The chain is built from TRBV6-7 and TRBJ2-2; 10 nucleotides match TRBD1. TRBV6-7 is an ORF, and what it does is uncertain. The CDR3 has 16 residues. The CDR3 spells CVSSTRTGGNTGELFF. The CDR3 coding sequence is TGTGTCAGCAGTACGCGGACAGGGGGTAACACCGGGGAGCTGTTTTTT.

By proportion, this clonotype is large. The library was built for alpha chains, so this beta chain is an off-target read and its size means little. V usage is TRBV4-2 and J usage is TRBJ2-1; weak D call: TRBD2 (7 bases). CDR3 length: 15 amino acids. Trimming removed 1 base at V and 4 bases at J, with 11 bases between. Germline loops: CDR1 LGHNA, CDR2 YNFKEQ. The CDR3 here is CASSQGEGEYNEQFF. DNA for the CDR3: TGTGCCAGCAGCCAAGGGGAGGGGGAATACAATGAGCAGTTCTTC.

The table lists this clonotype with many counts. Since it is a stray read in a library aimed at alpha chains, this beta chain has a size that is not meaningful. The rearrangement links TRBV6-4 to TRBJ1-1, with D possibly matching TRBD1 (5 bases). CDR1 is MRHNA and CDR2 is SNTAGT in the germline V gene. The CDR3 is 11 amino acids. Trimming cost V 5 bases and J 5 bases, with 6 bases left between them. In DNA, the CDR3 is TGTGCCAGCAGTCAGGGAACTGAAGCTTTCTTT. This codes for CASSQGTEAFF.